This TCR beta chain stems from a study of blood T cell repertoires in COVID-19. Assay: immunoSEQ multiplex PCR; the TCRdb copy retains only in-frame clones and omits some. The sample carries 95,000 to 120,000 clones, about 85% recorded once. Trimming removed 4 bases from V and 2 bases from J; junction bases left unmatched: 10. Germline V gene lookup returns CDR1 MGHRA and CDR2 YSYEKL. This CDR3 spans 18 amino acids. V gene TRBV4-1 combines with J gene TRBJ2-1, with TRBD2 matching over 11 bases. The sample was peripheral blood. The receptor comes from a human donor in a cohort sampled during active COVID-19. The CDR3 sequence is CASSRTSGSSRPYNEQFF. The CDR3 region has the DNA TGCGCCAGCAGCCGGACTAGCGGGTCGAGTCGCCCCTACAATGAGCAGTTCTTC.